This passage covers 5 T cell receptor beta chains from one sample sequenced in a study of cytomegalovirus exposure and HLA in healthy donors. The PCR contained 60 Vbeta and 13 Jbeta primers. The protocol was immunoSEQ multiplex PCR, while the TCRdb copy is restricted to in-frame clones and leaves out a portion. The table shows about 190,000 clones, with almost 75% occurring only once. Specimen: PBMCs. The receptors come from a woman under 40 in good health and CMV-seropositive.

The chain has TRBV5-4 and TRBJ1-2, with a weak D call TRBD1 (6 bases). The CDR3 is made up of 14 amino acids. CDR1 and CDR2 (germline): SGHNT, YYREEE (reference sequence). V lost 4 bases, J lost 0 bases, and 10 bases lay in between. Here the CDR3 DNA reads TGTGCCAGCAGCCTCAGGGGTACTAACTATGGCTACACCTTC. Residues: CASSLRGTNYGYTF. Looking up the rest from reference TRBV5-4 and TRBJ1-2 gives the full variable domain: ETGVTQSPTHLIKTRGQQVTLRCSSQSGHNTVSWYQQALGQGPQFIFQYYREEENGRGNFPPRFSGLQFPNYSSELNVNALELDDSALYLCASSLRGTNYGYTFGSGTRLTVV.

V is TRBV10-1 and J is TRBJ2-3; unclear D gene. CDR1 is WNHNN, CDR2 SYGVQD, per germline (reference sequence). V lost 3 bases, J lost 0 bases, and 7 bases lay in between. This CDR3 spans 14 amino acids. CDR3 amino acids: CASSEVRSTDTQYF. CDR3 nucleotides: TGCGCCAGCAGTGAAGTGCGGAGCACAGATACGCAGTATTTT.

J is TRBJ1-2 and V is TRBV5-1; maybe TRBD1 (5 bases). Germline V gene data show CDR1 as SGHRS and CDR2 as YFSETQ. Trimming left V 2 bases short and J 3 bases short, with 14 bases between. This CDR3 is built from 15 residues. This CDR3 is CASSFLPGLDYGYTF. The CDR3 DNA reads TGCGCCAGCAGCTTTCTACCAGGGCTCGACTATGGCTACACCTTC.

The chain has TRBV5-6 and TRBJ1-1, with D maybe TRBD1 (6 bases). Germline V gene lookup returns CDR1 SGHDT and CDR2 YYEEEE. The V gene lost 2 bases and the J gene lost 0 bases, with 11 bases spanning the gap. The CDR3 is 15 amino acids. The DNA for the CDR3 is TGTGCCAGCAGCTTCAGGGGAGCGATGAACACTGAAGCTTTCTTT. Translated: CASSFRGAMNTEAFF.

The chain uses TRBV27 and TRBJ2-5; D perhaps matches TRBD1 (6 bases). The DNA end favors TRBJ2-7, so the J call may be wrong. CDR1 and CDR2 from the germline V gene are MNHEY and SMNVEV (reference sequence). The CDR3 runs to 13 residues. The CDR3 sequence is CASRGHTTYEQYF. The CDR3 bases are TGTGCCAGCAGGGGACATACCACCTACGAGCAGTACTTC.